Below, 15 T cell receptor beta chains from the same sample are listed, as sequenced in a study of blood T cell repertoires in COVID-19. Method: immunoSEQ multiplex PCR; TCRdb's copy keeps in-frame clones and lacks some. Among around 330,000 clones listed, 70% to 90% were seen once. Sequenced input: peripheral blood. The receptors stem from a woman in her thirties with COVID-19, enrolled during active disease.

The CDR3 nucleotides read TGTGCCAGCAGCCGACAGGGACCAGATGGCTACACCTTC. Amino acid sequence: CASSRQGPDGYTF. The gene calls are TRBV11-1 and TRBJ1-2; the match to TRBD1 covers 7 bases. There are 13 residues in the CDR3. Trimming cost V 5 bases and J 6 bases; bases outside gene matches: 6. Germline V gene lookup returns CDR1 SGHAT and CDR2 FQDESV (reference sequence).

This chain uses TRBV5-4 with TRBJ2-5; 11 bases line up with TRBD2. This CDR3 region has 17 residues. V gave up 0 bases and J gave up 3 bases; unmatched junction bases: 7. Looked up from germline, CDR1 is SGHNT and CDR2 is YYREEE (reference sequence). CDR3: CASSLDGPSGGKETQYF. The DNA of the CDR3 is TGTGCCAGCAGCTTGGATGGGCCTAGCGGGGGGAAAGAGACCCAGTACTTC.

This chain links TRBV6-1 with TRBJ2-5, with no clear D. Germline CDR1 is MNHNS and CDR2 is SASEGT. With 2 bases removed from V and 2 bases from J, the gap between germline ends came to 12 bases. The CDR3 has 15 amino acids. CDR3 sequence reads: CASSEYAGFQETQYF. DNA of the CDR3: TGTGCCAGCAGTGAATATGCAGGCTTTCAAGAGACCCAGTACTTC.

This chain joins TRBV7-7 and TRBJ1-1, with D uncertain. Germline V gene data show CDR1 as SSHAT and CDR2 as FNYEAQ (reference sequence). The CDR3 is 13 residues long. V lost 5 bases to trimming and J lost 4 bases, with 11 bases between them. CDR3 in amino acids: CASSADWGTEAFF. CDR3 nucleotide sequence: TGTGCCAGCAGCGCGGACTGGGGCACTGAAGCTTTCTTT.

The chain is built from TRBV2 and TRBJ2-3; the match to TRBD1 covers 11 bases. Per the germline V gene, CDR1 is SNHLY and CDR2 is FYNNEI. V shed 8 bases and J 5 bases; nucleotides not matched to a gene: 6. This CDR3 contains 14 residues. CDR3 amino acids: CASSGQGAIDTQYF. In DNA, the CDR3 is TGTGCCAGCTCTGGACAGGGGGCAATAGATACGCAGTATTTT.

This sequence joins TRBV6-6 and TRBJ1-5; 7 bases map to TRBD1. Germline CDR1 is MNHNY and CDR2 is SVGAGI (reference sequence). J lost 5 bases, V lost 8 bases, and 9 bases had no gene match. The CDR3 is made up of 14 amino acids. DNA for the CDR3: TGTGCCAGCTCGAACTCAGGGGGTTATCAGCCCCAGCATTTT. This encodes CASSNSGGYQPQHF.

V usage is TRBV6-5 and J usage is TRBJ1-5; a weak D match, TRBD1 (6 bases). Germline lookup yields CDR1 MNHEY and CDR2 SVGAGI. The germline V and J ends were trimmed by 5 bases and 4 bases, with 12 bases remaining between them. The CDR3 totals 14 residues. The CDR3, as DNA: TGTGCCAGCAGTAAGATCAGGGGAAATCAGCCCCAGCATTTT. As protein: CASSKIRGNQPQHF.

Only a few counts were recorded for this clone. The chain carries TRBV5-1 and TRBJ1-1, with 9 bases aligning to TRBD1. Germline V CDR1 and CDR2: SGHRS, YFSETQ. The CDR3 is 16 amino acids. V shed 4 bases and J 6 bases; nucleotides not matched to a gene: 13. CDR3 in amino acids: CASSLNPGQGHAEAFF. Here the CDR3 DNA reads TGCGCCAGCAGCCTAAACCCAGGACAGGGGCACGCTGAAGCTTTCTTT.

The genes are TRBV20-1 and TRBJ2-3; unclear D gene. This CDR3 is built from 11 residues. V was trimmed by 3 bases and J by 2 bases, leaving 3 bases between them. Germline V lookup: CDR1 DFQATT, CDR2 SNEGSKA (reference sequence). The CDR3 loop is CSARYTDTQYF. CDR3 nucleotide sequence: TGCAGTGCTAGGTACACAGATACGCAGTATTTT.

This rearrangement joins TRBV2 to TRBJ1-6; no clear D gene. The germline CDR1 and CDR2 sequences are SNHLY and FYNNEI. The CDR3 totals 13 residues. With 11 bases removed from V and 5 bases from J, the gap between germline ends came to 13 bases. The CDR3 loop is CAVARSNNSPLHF. The CDR3, as DNA: TGTGCCGTAGCTCGGAGTAATAATTCACCCCTCCACTTT. Full variable domain (outside the CDR3, taken from reference TRBV2 and TRBJ1-6): EPEVTQTPSHQVTQMGQEVILRCVPISNHLYFYWYRQILGQKVEFLVSFYNNEISEKSEIFDDQFSVERPDGSNFTLKIRSTKLEDSAMYFCAVARSNNSPLHFGNGTRLTVT.

The rearrangement joins TRBV4-2 to TRBJ1-2; D is possibly TRBD1 (6 bases). Germline CDR1 is LGHNA and CDR2 is YNFKEQ. The CDR3 runs 15 residues. Trimming left V 0 bases short and J 6 bases short, with 14 bases between. The chain's CDR3 is CASSQEVQGPHGYTF. The CDR3 region has the DNA TGTGCCAGCAGCCAAGAAGTTCAGGGGCCCCATGGCTACACCTTC.

This chain uses TRBV4-1 with TRBJ1-5; D gene ambiguous. Trimming took 1 base from V and 5 from J, leaving 12 bases between them. This CDR3 has 15 residues. The germline gives CDR1 MGHRA, CDR2 YSYEKL. CDR3: CASSQGNGGDQPQHF. As DNA, the CDR3 is TGCGCCAGCAGCCAAGGGAACGGAGGCGATCAGCCCCAGCATTTT.

The V and J genes are TRBV5-1 and TRBJ2-2; the match to TRBD2 covers 7 bases. The V and J ends lost 4 bases and 7 bases, in that order; junction bases with no gene match: 7. The CDR3 is made up of 14 amino acids. The germline V gene encodes CDR1 SGHRS and CDR2 YFSETQ. CDR3 sequence: CASSPSGASGELFF. The CDR3 DNA is TGCGCCAGCAGCCCGAGCGGGGCGAGCGGGGAGCTGTTTTTT.

V and J are TRBV6-5 and TRBJ1-2; TRBD1 matches 8 bases. Germline values: CDR1 MNHEY, CDR2 SVGAGI. This CDR3 has 14 amino acids. J was trimmed by 2 bases and V by 7 bases; bases with no gene match: 6. CDR3 sequence (DNA): TGTGCCAGCACCCGGGACAGGCAGAACTATGGCTACACCTTC. Encoded protein: CASTRDRQNYGYTF.

This rearrangement joins TRBV12-3 or TRBV12-4 to TRBJ1-2, with no clear D. Trimming cost V 3 bases and J 2 bases, with 7 bases left between them. The CDR3 spans 13 residues. CDR3 in DNA: TGTGCCAGCAGTTTCGGGGTGAACTATGGCTACACCTTC. Amino acid sequence: CASSFGVNYGYTF.